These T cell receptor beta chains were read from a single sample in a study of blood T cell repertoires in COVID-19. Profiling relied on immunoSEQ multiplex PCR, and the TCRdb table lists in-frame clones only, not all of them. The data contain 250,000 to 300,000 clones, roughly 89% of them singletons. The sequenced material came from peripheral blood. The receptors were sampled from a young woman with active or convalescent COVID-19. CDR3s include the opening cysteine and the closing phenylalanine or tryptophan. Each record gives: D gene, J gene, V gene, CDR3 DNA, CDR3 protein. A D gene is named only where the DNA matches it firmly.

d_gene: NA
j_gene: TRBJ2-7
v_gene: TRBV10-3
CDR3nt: TGTGCCACCCGTCCGAGGCAGGGATTGAACACCTACGAGCAGTACTTC
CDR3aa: CATRPRQGLNTYEQYF

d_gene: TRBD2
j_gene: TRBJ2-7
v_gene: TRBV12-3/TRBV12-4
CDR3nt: TGTGCCAGCAGTTTGGGACTATTCTTAGAGCAGTACTTC
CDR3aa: CASSLGLFLEQYF

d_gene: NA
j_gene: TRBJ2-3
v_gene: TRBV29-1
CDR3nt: TGCAGCTTTGACCTGAGCACAGATACGCAGTATTTT
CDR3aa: CSFDLSTDTQYF

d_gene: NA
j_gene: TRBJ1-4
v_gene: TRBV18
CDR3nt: TGTGCCAGCTCAGGGACTGCTGCAACTAATGAAAAACTGTTTTTT
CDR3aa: CASSGTAATNEKLFF

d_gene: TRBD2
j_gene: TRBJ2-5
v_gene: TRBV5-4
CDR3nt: TGTGCCAGCAGCTTGGGTGGTAGCGGGGGGCAAGAGACCCAGTACTTC
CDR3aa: CASSLGGSGGQETQYF

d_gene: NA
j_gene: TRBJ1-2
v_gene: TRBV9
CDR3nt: TGTGCCAGCAGCGTAGTCCCGGTCCCGGCTAACTATGGCTACACCTTC
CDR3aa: CASSVVPVPANYGYTF

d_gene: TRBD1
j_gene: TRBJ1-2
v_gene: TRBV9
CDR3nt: TGTGCCAGCAGCGTCTCAGGGGGCTATGGCTACACCTTC
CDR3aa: CASSVSGGYGYTF

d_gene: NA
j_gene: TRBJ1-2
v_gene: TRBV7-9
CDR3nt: TGTGCCAGCAGCCCGCGATCTAACTATGGCTACACCTTC
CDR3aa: CASSPRSNYGYTF

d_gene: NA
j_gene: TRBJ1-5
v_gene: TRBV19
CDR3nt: TGTGCCAGTAGCAAAGGACAGTTTAGCAATCAGCCCCAGCATTTT
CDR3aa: CASSKGQFSNQPQHF

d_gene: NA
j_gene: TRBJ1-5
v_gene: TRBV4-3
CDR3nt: TGCGCCAGCAGCCAAGCGCTTGCGGGTCAGCCCCAGCATTTT
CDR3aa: CASSQALAGQPQHF

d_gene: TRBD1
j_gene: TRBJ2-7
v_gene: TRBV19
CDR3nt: TGTGCCAGTGCTGGACAGGCCCAATCCTACGAGCAGTACTTC
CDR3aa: CASAGQAQSYEQYF